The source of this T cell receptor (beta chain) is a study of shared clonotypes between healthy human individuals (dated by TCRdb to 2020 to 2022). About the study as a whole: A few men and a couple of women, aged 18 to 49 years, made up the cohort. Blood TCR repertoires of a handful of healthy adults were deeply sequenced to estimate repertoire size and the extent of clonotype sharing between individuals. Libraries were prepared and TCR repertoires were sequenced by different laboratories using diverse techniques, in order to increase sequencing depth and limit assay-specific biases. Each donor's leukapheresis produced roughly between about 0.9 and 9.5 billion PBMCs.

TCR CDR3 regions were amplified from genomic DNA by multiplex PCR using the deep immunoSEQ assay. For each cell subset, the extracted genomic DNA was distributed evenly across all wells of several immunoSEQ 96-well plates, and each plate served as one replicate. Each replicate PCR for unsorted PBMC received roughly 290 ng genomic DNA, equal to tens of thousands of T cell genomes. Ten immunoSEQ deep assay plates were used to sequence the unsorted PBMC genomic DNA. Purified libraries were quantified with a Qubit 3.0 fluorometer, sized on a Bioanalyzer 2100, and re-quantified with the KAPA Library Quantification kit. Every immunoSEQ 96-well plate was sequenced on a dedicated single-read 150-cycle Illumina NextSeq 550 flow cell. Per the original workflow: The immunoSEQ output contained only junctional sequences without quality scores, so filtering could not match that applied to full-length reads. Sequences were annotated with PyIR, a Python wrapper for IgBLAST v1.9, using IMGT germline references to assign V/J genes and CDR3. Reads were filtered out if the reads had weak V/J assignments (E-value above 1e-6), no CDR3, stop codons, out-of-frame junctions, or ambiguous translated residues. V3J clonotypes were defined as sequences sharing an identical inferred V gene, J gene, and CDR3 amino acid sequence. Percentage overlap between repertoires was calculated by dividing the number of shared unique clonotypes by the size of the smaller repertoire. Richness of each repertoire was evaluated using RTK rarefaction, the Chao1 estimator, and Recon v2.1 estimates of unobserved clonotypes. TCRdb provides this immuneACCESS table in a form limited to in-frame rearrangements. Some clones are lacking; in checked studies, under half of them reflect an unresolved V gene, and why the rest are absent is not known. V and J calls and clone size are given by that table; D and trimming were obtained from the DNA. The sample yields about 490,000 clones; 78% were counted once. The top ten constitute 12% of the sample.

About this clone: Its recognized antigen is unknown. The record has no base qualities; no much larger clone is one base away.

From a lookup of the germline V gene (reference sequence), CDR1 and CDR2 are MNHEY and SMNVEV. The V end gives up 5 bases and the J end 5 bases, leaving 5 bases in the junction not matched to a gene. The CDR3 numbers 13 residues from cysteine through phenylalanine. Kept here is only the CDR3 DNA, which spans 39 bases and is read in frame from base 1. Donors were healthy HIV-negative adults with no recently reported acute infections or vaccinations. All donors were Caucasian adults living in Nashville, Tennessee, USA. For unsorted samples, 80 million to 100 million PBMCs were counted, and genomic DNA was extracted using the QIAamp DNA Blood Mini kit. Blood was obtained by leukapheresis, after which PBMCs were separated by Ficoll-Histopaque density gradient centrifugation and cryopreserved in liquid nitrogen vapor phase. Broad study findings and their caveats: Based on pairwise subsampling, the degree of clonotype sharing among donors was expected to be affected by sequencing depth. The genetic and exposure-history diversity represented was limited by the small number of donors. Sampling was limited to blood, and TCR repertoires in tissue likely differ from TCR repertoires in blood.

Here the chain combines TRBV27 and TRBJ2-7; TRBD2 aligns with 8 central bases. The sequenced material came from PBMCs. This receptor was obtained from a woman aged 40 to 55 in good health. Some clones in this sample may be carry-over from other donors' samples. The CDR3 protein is CASSGRGGNEQYF. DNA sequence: TGTGCCAGCAGTGGACGGGGGGGGAACGAGCAGTACTTC.